The next 20 T cell receptor beta chains were all read from a single sample in a study of blood T cell repertoires in COVID-19. Only in-frame clones appear in the TCRdb table, and some are missing; sequencing was by immunoSEQ multiplex PCR. Among roughly 100,000 clones listed, roughly 80% were seen once. The sample taken for sequencing was peripheral blood. These receptors originate from a woman aged 80 or over with acute or convalescent COVID-19.

The V call is TRBV18, the J call TRBJ2-4; 8 nucleotides match TRBD2. The germline V gene encodes CDR1 KGHSH and CDR2 LQKENI. The junction had 4 bases not matched to a gene; V was cut back by 2 bases and J by 7 bases. The CDR3 runs to 14 residues. The CDR3 DNA follows: TGTGCCAGCTCACCAACTAGCGGTGAGAACATTCAGTACTTC. Residues: CASSPTSGENIQYF.

The rearrangement uses TRBV29-1 and TRBJ2-7; D may be TRBD1 (5 bases). The CDR3 covers 15 residues. The germline CDR1 and CDR2 sequences are SQVTM and ANQGSEA. The chain's CDR3 is CSTRVIPRPNPVTGV. CDR3 DNA sequence: TGCAGCACCCGAGTCATCCCGCGACCTAACCCCGTAACAGGAGTC.

This chain connects TRBV28 to TRBJ1-5; tentatively, D is TRBD1 (5 bases). Trimming removed 2 bases from V and 1 base from J, with 12 bases in between. Germline V gives CDR1 MDHEN, CDR2 SYDVKM. This CDR3 has 16 amino acids. CDR3: CASSLGGLKSNQPQHF. DNA for the CDR3: TGTGCCAGCAGTTTAGGGGGACTAAAGAGCAATCAGCCCCAGCATTTT.

The CDR3 DNA is TGCGCCAGCAGCGTCACACAGGCGAACACTGAAGCTTTCTTT. Residues: CASSVTQANTEAFF. V usage is TRBV5-1 and J usage is TRBJ1-1; maybe TRBD1 (5 bases). Trimming shortened V by 4 bases and J by 1 base, and 11 bases separated the two germline ends. The CDR3 spans 14 residues. CDR1 is SGHRS and CDR2 is YFSETQ in the germline V gene.

J is TRBJ1-1 and V is TRBV4-3, with D hard to call. CDR1 is LGHNA, CDR2 YSLEER, per germline. The V end was cut by 2 bases, the J end by 1 base, with 5 bases between. This CDR3 contains 13 residues. The CDR3 region has the DNA TGCGCCAGCAGCCAACTAGAGAACACTGAAGCTTTCTTT. It codes for CASSQLENTEAFF.

This clone was picked up many times. The rearrangement links TRBV7-8 to TRBJ2-7; TRBD1 aligns across 7 bases. Germline CDR1 is SGHVS and CDR2 is FQNEAQ. The CDR3 runs 12 residues. The V segment lost 4 bases and the J segment 7 bases; nucleotides outside the gene matches: 4. The CDR3 bases are TGTGCCAGCAGCTCGACAGGGTGGGAGCAGTACTTC. As protein: CASSSTGWEQYF.

The V and J genes are TRBV2 and TRBJ2-1; TRBD2 matches at 8 bases. Trimming cost V 5 bases and J 15 bases; bases outside gene matches: 12. The CDR3 consists of 13 residues. Looked up from germline, CDR1 is SNHLY and CDR2 is FYNNEI. The CDR3 sequence is CASSQNQREYMFF. In DNA form, the CDR3 reads TGTGCCAGCAGTCAGAATCAGCGGGAGTATATGTTCTTC.

The chain recombines TRBV6-2 or TRBV6-3 with TRBJ2-3; 10 bases match TRBD2. J was trimmed by 6 bases and V by 5 bases; bases with no gene match: 5. Germline lookup yields CDR1 MNHEY and CDR2 SVGEGT. The CDR3 runs 14 residues. CDR3 DNA sequence: TGTGCCAGCAGTACACTAGCGGGAAGGGATACGCAGTATTTT. Translating it yields CASSTLAGRDTQYF.

This clone was seen only once. The chain recombines TRBV5-1 with TRBJ1-1; D unclear. Germline lookup yields CDR1 SGHRS and CDR2 YFSETQ. The CDR3 covers 14 residues. Trimming removed 3 bases from V and 2 bases from J, with 11 bases in between. The CDR3 sequence: CASSSSQPNTEAFF. The CDR3 DNA follows: TGCGCCAGCAGCTCCTCACAGCCAAACACTGAAGCTTTCTTT.

This clone was seen a few times. The J gene is TRBJ2-3, the V gene TRBV5-1; TRBD1 agrees at 8 bases. Germline loops: CDR1 SGHRS, CDR2 YFSETQ. There are 12 residues in the CDR3. Trimming removed 4 bases from V and 10 bases from J; junction bases left unmatched: 5. CDR3 in DNA: TGCGCCAGCAGCACGGGACAGGTCCCGCAGTATTTT. This translates into CASSTGQVPQYF.

This clone showed up just a few times. V usage is TRBV28 and J usage is TRBJ2-1; TRBD2 agrees at 14 bases. From germline, CDR1 is MDHEN and CDR2 SYDVKM. V dropped 2 bases and J dropped 8; count of bases not matched to a gene: 2. The CDR3 has 15 amino acids. CDR3 amino acids: CASSLGTSGSYEQFF. CDR3 nucleotides: TGTGCCAGCAGTTTAGGGACTAGCGGGAGCTATGAGCAGTTCTTC. Supplemented by reference TRBV28 and TRBJ2-1, the full variable domain reads DVKVTQSSRYLVKRTGEKVFLECVQDMDHENMFWYRQDPGLGLRLIYFSYDVKMKEKGDIPEGYSVSREKKERFSLILESASTNQTSMYLCASSLGTSGSYEQFFGPGTRLTVL.

CDR3 sequence: CATYRYEQYF. The CDR3 DNA sequence: TGTGCCACCTACCGTTACGAGCAGTACTTC. The chain uses TRBV28 and TRBJ2-7; D ambiguous. V was cut by 10 bases and J by 4 bases, with 8 bases left in between. Germline V gives CDR1 MDHEN, CDR2 SYDVKM. The CDR3 totals 10 residues. Filled out from reference TRBV28 and TRBJ2-7, the complete variable domain reads DVKVTQSSRYLVKRTGEKVFLECVQDMDHENMFWYRQDPGLGLRLIYFSYDVKMKEKGDIPEGYSVSREKKERFSLILESASTNQTSMYLCATYRYEQYFGPGTRLTVT.

The J gene is TRBJ2-2, the V gene TRBV19, with TRBD2 matching over 8 bases. V lost 10 bases and J lost 7; bases outside the gene matches: 14. The germline CDR1 and CDR2 sequences are LNHDA and SQIVND (reference sequence). The CDR3 loop spans 15 amino acids. The CDR3, as DNA: TGTGCCACCAAGAATAGGGGACTAGGGTTCGGGGAGCTGTTTTTT. This translates into CATKNRGLGFGELFF.

This chain links TRBV5-4 with TRBJ2-5, with TRBD2 matching over 7 bases. V shed 7 bases and J 4 bases; nucleotides not matched to a gene: 7. There are 13 residues in the CDR3. Looked up from germline, CDR1 is SGHNT and CDR2 is YYREEE (reference sequence). CDR3 region: CASGAGEGETQYF. In DNA form, the CDR3 reads TGTGCCAGCGGGGCGGGAGAGGGAGAGACCCAGTACTTC.

The rearrangement links TRBV2 to TRBJ2-3, with 8 bases aligning to TRBD2. The CDR3 loop spans 15 amino acids. CDR1 and CDR2 from the germline V gene are SNHLY and FYNNEI. With V trimmed by 5 bases and J by 0 bases, 4 bases remained unmatched. CDR3 in DNA: TGTGCCAGCAGTTTACTAGCGGCAAGCACAGATACGCAGTATTTT. Amino acid sequence: CASSLLAASTDTQYF.

This chain uses TRBV6-5 with TRBJ1-2; 7 positions match TRBD1. J gave up 5 bases and V 5 bases, and 5 bases lay outside the gene matches. This CDR3 has 13 amino acids. Germline CDR1 and CDR2: MNHEY and SVGAGI. The CDR3 is CASSLQGYYGYTF. As DNA, the CDR3 is TGTGCCAGCAGTCTACAGGGGTATTATGGCTACACCTTC.

This clone has just one count. This chain joins TRBV6-2 or TRBV6-3 and TRBJ1-5, with D possibly matching TRBD1 (6 bases). V gave up 6 bases and J gave up 8 bases, with 23 bases separating them. This CDR3 contains 16 residues. Germline CDR1 reads MNHEY; CDR2 reads SVGEGT. CDR3 residues: CASSPLSDRRGEPQHF. The CDR3 region has the DNA TGTGCCAGCAGCCCTCTTTCCGACAGGCGTGGGGAGCCCCAGCATTTT.

This sequence joins TRBV5-1 and TRBJ1-1; 7 bases match TRBD1. This CDR3 is built from 16 residues. J was trimmed by 0 bases and V by 2 bases; bases with no gene match: 7. Germline loops: CDR1 SGHRS, CDR2 YFSETQ. The CDR3 reads CASSLVMGTVNTEAFF. For the CDR3, the DNA is TGCGCCAGCAGCTTAGTCATGGGGACAGTGAACACTGAAGCTTTCTTT. The full variable domain, its missing parts supplied by reference TRBV5-1 and TRBJ1-1, is KAGVTQTPRYLIKTRGQQVTLSCSPISGHRSVSWYQQTPGQGLQFLFEYFSETQRNKGNFPGRFSGRQFSNSRSEMNVSTLELGDSALYLCASSLVMGTVNTEAFFGQGTRLTVV.

V gene TRBV4-1 combines with J gene TRBJ2-3; 12 nucleotides match TRBD2. Trimming removed 3 bases from V and 5 bases from J; junction bases left unmatched: 18. This CDR3 has 20 amino acids. Germline V gene lookup returns CDR1 MGHRA and CDR2 YSYEKL. The DNA for the CDR3 is TGCGCCAGCAGCCACGTGACTAGCGGGAGACTCCTTGGGATTGGAGATACGCAGTATTTT. The encoded protein is CASSHVTSGRLLGIGDTQYF.

The chain carries TRBV2 and TRBJ2-5; D gene ambiguous. The germline gives CDR1 SNHLY, CDR2 FYNNEI. The V end lost 6 bases, the J end lost 5 bases, and 13 bases lay between the germline ends. The CDR3 has 13 residues. The CDR3 sequence: CASRARSTETQYF. The DNA for the CDR3 is TGTGCCAGCAGAGCTCGGAGTACGGAGACCCAGTACTTC.